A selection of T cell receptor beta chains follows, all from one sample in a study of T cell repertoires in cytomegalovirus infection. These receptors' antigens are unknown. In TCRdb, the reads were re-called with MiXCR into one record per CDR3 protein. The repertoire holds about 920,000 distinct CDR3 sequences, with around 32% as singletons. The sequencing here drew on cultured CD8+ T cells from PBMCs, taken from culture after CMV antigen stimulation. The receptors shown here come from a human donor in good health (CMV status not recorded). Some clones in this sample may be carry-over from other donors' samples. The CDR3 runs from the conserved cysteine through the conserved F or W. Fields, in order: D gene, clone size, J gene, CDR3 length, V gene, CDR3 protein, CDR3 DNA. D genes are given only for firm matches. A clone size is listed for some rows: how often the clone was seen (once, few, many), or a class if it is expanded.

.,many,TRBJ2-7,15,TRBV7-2,CASSLGSGLLEEQYF,TGTGCCAGCAGCTTGGGGAGCGGGCTGCTAGAAGAGCAGTACTTC
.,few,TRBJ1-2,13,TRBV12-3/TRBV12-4,CASSWILGGGYTF,TGTGCCAGCAGTTGGATCCTGGGGGGGGGCTACACCTTC
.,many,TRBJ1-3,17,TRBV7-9,CASSLLIWDNSGNTIYF,TGTGCCAGCAGTTTACTTATTTGGGACAACTCTGGAAACACCATATATTTT
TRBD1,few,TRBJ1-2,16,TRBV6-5,CASSYSGTDLNYGYTF,TGTGCCAGCAGTTACTCCGGGACAGACTTGAACTATGGCTACACCTTC
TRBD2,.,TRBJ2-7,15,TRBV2,CASSARSGGTVEQYF,TGTGCCAGCAGCGCCCGGTCGGGGGGAACGGTCGAGCAGTACTTC
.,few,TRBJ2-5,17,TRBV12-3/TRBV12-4,CASSFVHGRGDVETQYF,TGTGCCAGCAGTTTTGTCCATGGCAGGGGGGATGTGGAGACCCAGTACTTC
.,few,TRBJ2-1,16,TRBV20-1,CSAPGHLPSSYNEQFF,TGCAGTGCCCCTGGACACCTTCCGAGCTCCTACAATGAGCAGTTCTTC
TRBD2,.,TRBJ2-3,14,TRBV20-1,CSATLAGPTDTQYF,TGCAGTGCTACACTAGCGGGACCCACAGATACGCAGTATTTT
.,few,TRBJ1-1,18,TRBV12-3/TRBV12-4,CASSLAYLGLDLNTEAFF,TGTGCCAGCAGTTTAGCGTATTTGGGACTCGACCTGAACACTGAAGCTTTCTTT
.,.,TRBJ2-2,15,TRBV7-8,CASSLAVGATGELFF,TGTGCCAGCAGCTTAGCGGTAGGGGCCACCGGGGAGCTGTTTTTT
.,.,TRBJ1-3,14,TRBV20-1,CSAGRQPQGNTIYF,TGCAGTGCCGGAAGACAGCCGCAAGGAAACACCATATATTTT
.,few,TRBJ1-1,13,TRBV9,CASSRGQGLEAFF,TGTGCCAGCAGTCGGGGGCAGGGACTCGAAGCTTTCTTT
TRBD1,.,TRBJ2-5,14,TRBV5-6,CASSYGQGEETQYF,TGTGCCAGCAGCTACGGACAGGGTGAAGAGACCCAGTACTTC
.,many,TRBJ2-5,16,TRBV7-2,CASSLGGGGEQETQYF,TGTGCCAGCAGCTTAGGAGGAGGGGGGGAACAAGAGACCCAGTACTTC
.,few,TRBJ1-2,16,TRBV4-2,CASSQDLRGINYGYTF,TGTGCCAGCAGCCAAGATTTAAGGGGAATTAACTATGGCTACACCTTC
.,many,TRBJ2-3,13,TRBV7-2,CASSLVDEYLADF,TGTGCCAGCAGCTTAGTAGACGAATACTTAGCGGATTTT
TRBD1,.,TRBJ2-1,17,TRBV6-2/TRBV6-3,CASSYVRTGVVDNEQFF,TGTGCCAGCAGTTACGTACGGACAGGAGTTGTAGACAATGAGCAGTTCTTC
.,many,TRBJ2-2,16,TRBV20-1,CSARASSAHRSGELFF,TGCAGTGCTAGGGCTAGCTCGGCACATAGGTCCGGGGAGCTGTTTTTT
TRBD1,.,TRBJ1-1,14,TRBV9,CASSVGNRGSEAFF,TGTGCCAGCAGCGTAGGGAACAGGGGGTCTGAAGCTTTCTTT
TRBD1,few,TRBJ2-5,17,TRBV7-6,CASSPGSRGPVGETQYF,TGTGCCAGCAGCCCCGGCTCCAGGGGGCCGGTCGGGGAGACCCAGTACTTC
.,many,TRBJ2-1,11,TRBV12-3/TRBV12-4,CASSLGDEQFF,TGTGCCAGCAGCTTAGGGGATGAGCAGTTCTTC
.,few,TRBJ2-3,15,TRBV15,CATSRQRAFSDTQYF,TGTGCCACCAGCAGACAGCGGGCCTTTTCGGATACGCAGTATTTT
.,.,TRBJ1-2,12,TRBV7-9,CASSSGMGGYTF,TGTGCCAGCAGCTCGGGGATGGGAGGCTACACCTTC
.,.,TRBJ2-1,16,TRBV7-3,CASSLFVRDSYNEQFF,TGTGCCAGCAGCTTATTTGTTAGGGACTCCTACAATGAGCAGTTCTTC
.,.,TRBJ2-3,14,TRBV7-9,CASSPDLRTDTQYF,TGTGCCAGCAGCCCCGATCTCCGCACAGATACGCAGTATTTT
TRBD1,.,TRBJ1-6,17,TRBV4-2,CASSQDRQGTVGTPLHF,TGTGCCAGCAGCCAAGATCGGCAGGGGACAGTAGGAACACCCCTCCACTTT
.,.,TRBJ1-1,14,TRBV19,CASVGLGVNIEAFF,TGTGCCAGTGTTGGTTTAGGGGTGAACATTGAAGCTTTCTTT
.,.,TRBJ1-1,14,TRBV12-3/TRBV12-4,CASSQYQGNTEAFF,TGTGCCAGCAGCCAATACCAGGGGAACACTGAAGCTTTCTTT
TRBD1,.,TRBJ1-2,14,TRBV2,CAAGQRRLTDGYTF,TGTGCCGCGGGACAGAGGCGACTAACTGATGGCTACACCTTC
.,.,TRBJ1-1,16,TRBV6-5,CASSYSEALGNTEAFF,TGTGCCAGCAGTTACTCGGAGGCCCTTGGAAACACTGAAGCTTTCTTT
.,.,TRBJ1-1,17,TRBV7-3,CASSPFGEEPLTTEAFF,TGTGCCAGCAGCCCCTTCGGGGAGGAGCCCTTGACCACTGAAGCTTTCTTT
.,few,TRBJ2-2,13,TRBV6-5,CASSYSRGGELFF,TGTGCCAGCAGTTACTCGAGAGGCGGGGAGCTGTTTTTT
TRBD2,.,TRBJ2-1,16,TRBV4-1,CASSQGLAGDYNEQFF,TGCGCCAGCAGCCAAGGACTAGCGGGGGACTACAATGAGCAGTTCTTC
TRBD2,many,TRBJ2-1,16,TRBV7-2,CASSLNGLAGDNEQFF,TGTGCCAGCAGCTTAAACGGACTAGCGGGGGACAATGAGCAGTTCTTC
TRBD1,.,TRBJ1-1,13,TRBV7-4,CASSLDRDDVAFF,TGTGCCAGCAGCCTCGACAGGGACGATGTAGCTTTCTTT
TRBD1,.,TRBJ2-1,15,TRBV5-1,CASSLKDRGNGEQFF,TGCGCCAGCAGCCTAAAGGACAGGGGAAACGGTGAGCAGTTCTTC
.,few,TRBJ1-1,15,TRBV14,CASSAAREFPFEAFF,TGTGCCAGCAGCGCTGCCAGGGAGTTCCCCTTTGAAGCTTTCTTT
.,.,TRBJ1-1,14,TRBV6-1,CVSSFTVVGTEAFF,TGTGTCAGCAGTTTTACCGTTGTTGGCACTGAAGCTTTCTTT
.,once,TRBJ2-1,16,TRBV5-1,CASSLAGGIPDNEQFF,TGCGCCAGCAGCTTGGCCGGGGGTATTCCGGACAATGAGCAGTTCTTC
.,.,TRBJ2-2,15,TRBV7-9,CASSLGGVLTGELFF,TGTGCCAGCAGCTTAGGCGGGGTTCTCACCGGGGAGCTGTTTTTT
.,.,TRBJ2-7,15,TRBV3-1,CASSQVWQGEHEQYF,TGTGCCAGCAGCCAAGTATGGCAGGGAGAACACGAGCAGTACTTC
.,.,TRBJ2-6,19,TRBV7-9,CASSLRHKPPHSGANVLTF,TGTGCCAGCAGCTTAAGACACAAACCTCCTCACTCTGGGGCCAACGTCCTGACTTTC
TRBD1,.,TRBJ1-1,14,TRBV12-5,CASGSDRGHTEAFF,TGTGCTAGTGGTTCGGACAGGGGTCACACTGAAGCTTTCTTT
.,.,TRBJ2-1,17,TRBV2,CASSGEIGRRSYNEQFF,TGTGCCAGCAGTGGGGAGATTGGGCGTAGGTCTTACAATGAGCAGTTCTTC
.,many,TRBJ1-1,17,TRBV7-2,CASSLGAQRYMNTEAFF,TGTGCCAGCAGCTTAGGGGCACAGAGATACATGAACACTGAAGCTTTCTTT
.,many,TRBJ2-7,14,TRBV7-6,CASSLGGTSYEQYF,TGTGCCAGCAGCTTAGGCGGGACATCCTACGAGCAGTACTTC
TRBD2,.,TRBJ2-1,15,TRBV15,CATSSTSGAHNEQFF,TGTGCCACCAGCAGTACAAGCGGGGCCCACAATGAGCAGTTCTTC
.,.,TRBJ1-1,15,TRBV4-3,CASSQDGELNTEAFF,TGCGCCAGCAGCCAAGATGGGGAACTGAACACTGAAGCTTTCTTT
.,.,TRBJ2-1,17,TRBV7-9,CASSASTPGGFYNEQFF,TGTGCCAGCAGCGCAAGCACCCCGGGGGGCTTCTACAATGAGCAGTTCTTC
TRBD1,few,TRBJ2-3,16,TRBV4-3,CASSRWGQGAQDTQYF,TGCGCCAGCAGCCGTTGGGGACAGGGGGCGCAGGATACGCAGTATTTT
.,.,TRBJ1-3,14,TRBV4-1,CASSQVGSGNTIYF,TGCGCCAGCAGCCAAGTCGGCTCTGGAAACACCATATATTTT
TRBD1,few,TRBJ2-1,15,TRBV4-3,CASSQAKGGPNEQFF,TGCGCCAGCAGCCAAGCGAAAGGGGGCCCGAATGAGCAGTTCTTC
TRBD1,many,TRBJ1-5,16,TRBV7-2,CASSLVGQGGNQPQHF,TGTGCCAGCAGCTTAGTGGGACAGGGTGGCAATCAGCCCCAGCATTTT